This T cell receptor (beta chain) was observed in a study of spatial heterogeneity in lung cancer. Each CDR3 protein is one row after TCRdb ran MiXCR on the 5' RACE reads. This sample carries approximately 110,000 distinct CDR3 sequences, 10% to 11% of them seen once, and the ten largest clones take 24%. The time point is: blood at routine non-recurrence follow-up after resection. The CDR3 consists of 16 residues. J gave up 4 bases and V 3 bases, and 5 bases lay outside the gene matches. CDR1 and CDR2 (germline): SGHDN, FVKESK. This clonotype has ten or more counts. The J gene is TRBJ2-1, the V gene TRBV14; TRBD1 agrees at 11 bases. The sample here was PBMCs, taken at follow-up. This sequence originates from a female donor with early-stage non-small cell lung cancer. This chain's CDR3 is CASSHIRDRGYNEQFF. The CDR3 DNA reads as TGTGCCAGCAGCCATATCCGGGACAGGGGGTACAATGAGCAGTTCTTC.